A selection of T cell receptor beta chains follows, all from one sample in a study of blood T cell repertoires in COVID-19. Repertoires were generated with immunoSEQ multiplex PCR, while TCRdb's copy carries only in-frame clones and drops some. This table has a few hundred thousand clones, 85% to 90% appearing once. The sequenced sample consisted of peripheral blood. The receptors shown here come from a woman in her sixties with COVID-19, enrolled during active disease. Both conserved end residues are part of each CDR3. A D gene is named only where the DNA matches it firmly. For some rows the clone size is stated as once, few or many, or as a class when expanded; others skip it.

CDR3aa: CASSAWRGGYNEQFF; CDR3nt: TGTGCCAGCAGCGCCTGGCGGGGGGGCTACAATGAGCAGTTCTTC; d_gene: TRBD2; v_gene: TRBV7-9; abundance: .; j_gene: TRBJ2-1
CDR3aa: CASSQGRGDTEAFF; CDR3nt: TGCGCCAGCAGCCAAGGTAGGGGTGATACTGAAGCTTTCTTT; d_gene: .; v_gene: TRBV4-3; abundance: .; j_gene: TRBJ1-1
CDR3aa: CASSQGIAGTHRELFF; CDR3nt: TGTGCCAGCAGCCAAGGAATAGCGGGAACACACCGGGAGCTGTTTTTT; d_gene: TRBD2; v_gene: TRBV3-1/TRBV3-2; abundance: .; j_gene: TRBJ2-2
CDR3aa: CASSSTGTMQFF; CDR3nt: TGTGCCAGCAGTTCGACAGGTACGATGCAGTTCTTC; d_gene: .; v_gene: TRBV12-3/TRBV12-4; abundance: .; j_gene: TRBJ2-1
CDR3aa: CASSPVTTGATGANVLTF; CDR3nt: TGTGCCAGCAGCCCCGTGACGACAGGGGCGACTGGGGCCAACGTCCTGACTTTC; d_gene: TRBD1; v_gene: TRBV3-1/TRBV3-2; abundance: .; j_gene: TRBJ2-6
CDR3aa: CAWRATGRNEKLFF; CDR3nt: TGTGCCTGGAGGGCGACAGGACGAAATGAAAAACTGTTTTTT; d_gene: .; v_gene: TRBV30; abundance: .; j_gene: TRBJ1-4
CDR3aa: CASSTGRGGLRTTGELFF; CDR3nt: TGTGCCAGCTCTACGGGGCGGGGGGGCCTCCGAACAACCGGGGAGCTGTTTTTT; d_gene: TRBD2; v_gene: TRBV7-8; abundance: .; j_gene: TRBJ2-2
CDR3aa: CAWSASGGRVTQYF; CDR3nt: TGTGCCTGGAGCGCTAGCGGGGGGAGAGTGACGCAGTATTTT; d_gene: TRBD2; v_gene: TRBV30; abundance: .; j_gene: TRBJ2-3
CDR3aa: CASSPGGTASGANVLTF; CDR3nt: TGTGCCAGCAGCCCGGGGGGAACCGCCTCTGGGGCCAACGTCCTGACTTTC; d_gene: TRBD2; v_gene: TRBV7-6; abundance: .; j_gene: TRBJ2-6
CDR3aa: CASSLSISYNEQFF; CDR3nt: TGTGCCAGCAGCTTATCCATCAGCTACAATGAGCAGTTCTTC; d_gene: .; v_gene: TRBV5-4; abundance: .; j_gene: TRBJ2-1
CDR3aa: CASTANRDRGPGYTF; CDR3nt: TGTGCCAGTACCGCCAACCGGGACAGGGGGCCTGGCTACACCTTC; d_gene: TRBD1; v_gene: TRBV19; abundance: .; j_gene: TRBJ1-2
CDR3aa: CASSQGQRMNSPLHF; CDR3nt: TGTGCCAGCAGCCAGGGACAGCGTATGAATTCACCCCTCCACTTT; d_gene: TRBD1; v_gene: TRBV9; abundance: .; j_gene: TRBJ1-6
CDR3aa: CASSRGQNEQFF; CDR3nt: TGTGCCAGCAGCCGAGGCCAAAATGAGCAGTTCTTC; d_gene: .; v_gene: TRBV3-1/TRBV3-2; abundance: .; j_gene: TRBJ2-1
CDR3aa: CATTLSGNTEAFF; CDR3nt: TGTGCCACCACCTTATCAGGGAACACTGAAGCTTTCTTT; d_gene: .; v_gene: TRBV12-3/TRBV12-4; abundance: .; j_gene: TRBJ1-1
CDR3aa: CASSVVSQGGEQYF; CDR3nt: TGTGCCAGCAGCGTAGTCTCACAGGGGGGCGAGCAGTACTTC; d_gene: TRBD1; v_gene: TRBV9; abundance: .; j_gene: TRBJ2-7
CDR3aa: CASSPGGLAGGTGELFF; CDR3nt: TGTGCCAGCAGCCCCGGCGGACTAGCGGGAGGCACCGGGGAGCTGTTTTTT; d_gene: TRBD2; v_gene: TRBV11-3; abundance: .; j_gene: TRBJ2-2
CDR3aa: CAISEAGANTEAFF; CDR3nt: TGTGCCATCAGTGAGGCGGGGGCGAACACTGAAGCTTTCTTT; d_gene: .; v_gene: TRBV10-3; abundance: .; j_gene: TRBJ1-1
CDR3aa: CASSQIGVAKNIQYF; CDR3nt: TGCGCCAGCAGCCAAATAGGGGTAGCCAAAAACATTCAGTACTTC; d_gene: .; v_gene: TRBV4-1; abundance: .; j_gene: TRBJ2-4
CDR3aa: CASSFSGDYEQYF; CDR3nt: TGTGCCAGCAGCTTTTCAGGGGACTACGAGCAGTACTTC; d_gene: .; v_gene: TRBV7-2; abundance: .; j_gene: TRBJ2-7
CDR3aa: CASAQGVGSNQPQHF; CDR3nt: TGCGCCAGCGCACAGGGAGTCGGGAGCAATCAGCCCCAGCATTTT; d_gene: .; v_gene: TRBV4-3; abundance: .; j_gene: TRBJ1-5
CDR3aa: CASSPSRDRPAFF; CDR3nt: TGTGCCAGCAGCCCCAGCCGGGACAGACCAGCTTTCTTT; d_gene: TRBD1; v_gene: TRBV7-3; abundance: .; j_gene: TRBJ1-1
CDR3aa: CASSLGQHLPYEQYF; CDR3nt: TGTGCCAGCAGCCTCGGACAGCATCTTCCCTACGAGCAGTACTTC; d_gene: .; v_gene: TRBV3-1/TRBV3-2; abundance: .; j_gene: TRBJ2-7
CDR3aa: CSAEGTSGTYF; CDR3nt: TGCAGTGCTGAGGGGACTAGCGGGACGTACTTC; d_gene: TRBD2; v_gene: TRBV20-1; abundance: .; j_gene: TRBJ2-7
CDR3aa: CAWGQGGGELFF; CDR3nt: TGTGCCTGGGGACAGGGCGGCGGGGAGCTGTTTTTT; d_gene: TRBD1; v_gene: TRBV30; abundance: .; j_gene: TRBJ2-2
CDR3aa: CASELLRGANYGYTF; CDR3nt: TGTGCCAGCGAGTTACTCCGGGGAGCTAACTATGGCTACACCTTC; d_gene: .; v_gene: TRBV2; abundance: once; j_gene: TRBJ1-2
CDR3aa: CASTPWGREVGYTF; CDR3nt: TGTGCCAGTACCCCGTGGGGGCGCGAGGTTGGCTACACCTTC; d_gene: .; v_gene: TRBV19; abundance: once; j_gene: TRBJ1-2
CDR3aa: CGTQDRGSGEQYF; CDR3nt: TGTGGCACCCAGGACAGGGGTTCTGGCGAGCAGTACTTC; d_gene: TRBD1; v_gene: TRBV19; abundance: many; j_gene: TRBJ2-7
CDR3aa: CASSETGARDGELFF; CDR3nt: TGTGCCAGCAGTGAGACAGGGGCTAGGGACGGGGAGCTGTTTTTT; d_gene: TRBD1; v_gene: TRBV2; abundance: .; j_gene: TRBJ2-2
CDR3aa: CASSVRDRASPLHF; CDR3nt: TGTGCCAGCAGCGTCCGGGACAGAGCTTCACCCCTCCACTTT; d_gene: TRBD1; v_gene: TRBV9; abundance: .; j_gene: TRBJ1-6
CDR3aa: CAISESQAGYTF; CDR3nt: TGTGCCATCAGTGAGTCTCAGGCTGGCTACACCTTC; d_gene: .; v_gene: TRBV10-3; abundance: .; j_gene: TRBJ1-2
CDR3aa: CASSQGGLRYF; CDR3nt: TGTGCCAGCTCACAGGGAGGACTAAGGTACTTC; d_gene: .; v_gene: TRBV18; abundance: .; j_gene: TRBJ2-5